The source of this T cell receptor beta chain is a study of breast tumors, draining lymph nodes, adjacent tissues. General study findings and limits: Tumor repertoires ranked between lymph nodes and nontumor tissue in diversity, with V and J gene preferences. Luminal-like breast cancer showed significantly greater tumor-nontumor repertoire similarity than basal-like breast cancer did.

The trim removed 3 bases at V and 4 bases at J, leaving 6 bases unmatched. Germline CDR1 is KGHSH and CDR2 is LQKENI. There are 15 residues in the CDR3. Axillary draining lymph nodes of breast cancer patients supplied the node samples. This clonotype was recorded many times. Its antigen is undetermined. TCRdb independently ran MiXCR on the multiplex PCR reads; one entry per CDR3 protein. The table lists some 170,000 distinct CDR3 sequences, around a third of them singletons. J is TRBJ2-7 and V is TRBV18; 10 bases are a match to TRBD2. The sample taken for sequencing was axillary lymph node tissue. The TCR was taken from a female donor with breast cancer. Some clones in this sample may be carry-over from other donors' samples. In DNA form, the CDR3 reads TGTGCCAGCTCACCGAAGCGGGAGGGCCTGTACGAGCAGTACTTC. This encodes CASSPKREGLYEQYF.